This T cell receptor (beta chain) was identified in a study of blood T cell repertoires in COVID-19. For the study at large: In each case, the material was cDNA or gDNA derived from T cells, B-cell-depleted T cells, or PBMCs.

Generated by immunoSEQ multiplex PCR, the TCRdb table keeps only in-frame clones and is missing some. Of 150,000 to 200,000 clones in the sample, more than 70% were seen once. Germline V lookup: CDR1 MNHEY, CDR2 SVGAGI. The CDR3 has 13 amino acids. The trim removed 6 bases at V and 0 bases at J, leaving 2 bases unmatched. Individuals drawn from around 25 US areas were roughly 18 to 89 years old. Two negative PCRs, clearance, or symptom resolution had been documented for recovered Cohort 3 donors. This receptor was taken from a woman aged 25 to 45 who had recovered from COVID-19. The chain is built from TRBV6-5 and TRBJ2-7; 7 positions match TRBD1. Specimen: PBMCs or T cells enriched from blood (not recorded which). The CDR3 here is CASRTGSSYEQYF. The CDR3 bases are TGTGCCAGCAGGACAGGGAGCTCCTACGAGCAGTACTTC.